This TCR beta chain is from a study of control samples from healthy donors and cancer patients. The CDR3 sequence is 15 residues long. V lost 2 bases, J lost 7 bases, and 5 bases stayed unmatched. Germline values: CDR1 SNHLY, CDR2 FYNNEI. TCRdb keeps only in-frame clones here, not all; method: immunoSEQ multiplex PCR. Here the sample spans roughly 170,000 clones, 80% to 90% being singletons. This chain uses TRBV2 with TRBJ1-4; TRBD1 matches at 9 bases. This TCR was sampled from a woman in her 30s in good health. The sequenced sample consisted of blood. CDR3 protein: CASSELGQGGEKLFF. CDR3 DNA sequence: TGTGCCAGCAGTGAATTGGGACAGGGTGGTGAAAAACTGTTTTTT. Full variable domain (remainder filled in from reference TRBV2 and TRBJ1-4): EPEVTQTPSHQVTQMGQEVILRCVPISNHLYFYWYRQILGQKVEFLVSFYNNEISEKSEIFDDQFSVERPDGSNFTLKIRSTKLEDSAMYFCASSELGQGGEKLFFGSGTQLSVL.